Listed here are 7 T cell receptor beta chains from one sample, sequenced in a study of T cell changes during pregnancy in multiple sclerosis. Repertoires were generated with immunoSEQ multiplex PCR, while TCRdb's copy carries only in-frame clones and drops some. This table holds about 60,000 clones, approximately 93% found once. The sample in question was peripheral blood, obtained after pregnancy. These receptors were taken from a female donor with multiple sclerosis, enrolled in a pregnancy study.

This clone was seen a single time. The chain joins TRBV4-2 to TRBJ2-1; 8 positions agree with TRBD2. CDR1 is LGHNA, CDR2 YNFKEQ, per germline. The V and J ends lost 5 bases and 1 base, in that order; junction bases with no gene match: 4. The CDR3 length is 15 residues. This CDR3 is CASSYASGSYNEQFF. For the CDR3, the DNA is TGTGCCAGCAGCTACGCTAGCGGGTCCTACAATGAGCAGTTCTTC.

The chain joins TRBV29-1 to TRBJ2-3; 14 bases line up with TRBD2. V was pared by 2 bases and J by 6 bases, with 4 bases of the junction left unmatched. The germline V gene has CDR1 SQVTM and CDR2 ANQGSEA. The CDR3 length is 15 residues. DNA for the CDR3: TGCAGCGTTGAACCTGGACTAGCGGGAGGTGATACGCAGTATTTT. Amino acid sequence: CSVEPGLAGGDTQYF.

The chain combines TRBV29-1 with TRBJ2-5, with 14 bases fitting TRBD2. This CDR3 has 15 residues. Germline loops: CDR1 SQVTM, CDR2 ANQGSEA. The ends lost 6 bases at V and 4 bases at J; junction bases unmatched: 7. The CDR3 sequence is CSVVGLAGAGETQYF. The DNA for the CDR3 is TGCAGCGTCGTGGGACTAGCGGGAGCTGGAGAGACCCAGTACTTC.

The rearrangement uses TRBV7-8 and TRBJ2-3, with 8 bases that match TRBD1. The J segment lost 4 bases and the V segment lost 5 bases, leaving 8 bases of the junction unmatched. The CDR3 consists of 15 residues. From germline, CDR1 is SGHVS and CDR2 FQNEAQ. The CDR3 coding sequence is TGTGCCAGCAGCCCCCGGACAGGGATCTCAGATACGCAGTATTTT. As protein: CASSPRTGISDTQYF.

The CDR3 protein is CSVVMNTEAFF. CDR3 nucleotide sequence: TGCAGCGTTGTTATGAACACTGAAGCTTTCTTT. The chain recombines TRBV29-1 with TRBJ1-1; no clear D. The germline V gene has CDR1 SQVTM and CDR2 ANQGSEA. The CDR3 spans 11 residues. Between the trimmed V and J ends, which lost 4 bases and 0 bases, there was a span of 3 bases.

V is TRBV6-6 and J is TRBJ2-1, with 8 bases matching TRBD2. Germline CDR1 is MNHNY and CDR2 is SVGAGI (reference sequence). V was pared by 7 bases and J by 8 bases, with 10 bases of the junction left unmatched. This CDR3 is 14 amino acids long. The CDR3 DNA reads TGTGCCAGCATCTCCGGGACTAGAAGCTATGAGCAGTTCTTC. Translated, it gives CASISGTRSYEQFF.

V and J are TRBV15 and TRBJ2-4, with 10 bases fitting TRBD2. CDR3 length: 16 residues. Trimming at V came to 1 base and at J to 9 bases, leaving 9 bases not matched to a gene. The germline V gene encodes CDR1 LNHNV and CDR2 YYDKDF (reference sequence). CDR3 nucleotides: TGTGCCACCAGCAGAGCACCTAGCGGGAGCGGAGTCATTCAGTACTTC. This codes for CATSRAPSGSGVIQYF.